Shown below are 29 T cell receptor beta chains from a single sample sequenced in a study of CD8 T cells in ankylosing spondylitis. These receptors have no identified antigens. Study outcomes and limitations: About 8 highly homologous variants formed a TCR beta motif that appeared characteristic of ankylosing spondylitis blood.

A single record per CDR3 protein comes from TCRdb applying MiXCR to the 5' RACE reads. In the table there are more than 650,000 distinct CDR3 sequences, 12% of which are singletons. What was sequenced was blood, either unsorted or a sorted T cell fraction (not recorded which). These receptors originate from a male donor with ankylosing spondylitis.

The chain is built from TRBV20-1 and TRBJ1-4; the D gene is possibly TRBD1 (5 bases). V dropped 5 bases and J dropped 8 bases, with 18 bases sitting between them. Per the germline V gene, CDR1 is DFQATT and CDR2 is SNEGSKA (reference sequence). This CDR3 has 14 residues. The DNA for the CDR3 is TGCAGTGCTTTCGCGGGGCAGGGAGCCGAAAAACTGTTTTTT. It is translated as CSAFAGQGAEKLFF.

This chain connects TRBV7-2 to TRBJ2-1; 7 bases are a match to TRBD2. The CDR3 consists of 15 residues. V was clipped by 4 bases and J by 9 bases; unmatched bases: 12. Germline lookup yields CDR1 SGHTA and CDR2 FQGNSA. CDR3 amino acids: CASSSPWGGLAEQFF. The CDR3 region has the DNA TGTGCCAGCAGCTCTCCTTGGGGGGGTCTCGCTGAGCAGTTCTTC.

There are a few counts of this clonotype. The gene calls are TRBV20-1 and TRBJ2-7; 8 bases line up with TRBD2. Germline assignment: CDR1 DFQATT and CDR2 SNEGSKA (reference sequence). There are 14 residues in the CDR3. Unmatched junction bases numbered 9, after V lost 1 base and J lost 7 bases. The CDR3 loop reads CSARVISGMGEQYF. As DNA, the CDR3 is TGCAGTGCTAGAGTTATTAGCGGGATGGGGGAGCAGTACTTC.

The chain joins TRBV7-2 to TRBJ1-6; TRBD1 agrees at 9 bases. J lost 9 bases, V lost 5 bases, and 11 bases had no gene match. In germline, CDR1 is SGHTA, CDR2 FQGNSA. This CDR3 is built from 16 residues. CDR3 bases: TGTGCCAGCAGCCTTCAACCGGGACAGGGAGGTTCACCCCTCCACTTT. The encoded protein is CASSLQPGQGGSPLHF.

This clonotype was counted only a few times. The rearrangement uses TRBV4-3 and TRBJ2-7; D is unresolved. The CDR3 runs 17 residues. CDR1 and CDR2 (germline): LGHNA, YSLEER. The germline V and J ends were trimmed by 0 bases and 5 bases, with 20 bases remaining between them. The chain's CDR3 is CASSQDLYKFGINEQYF. The CDR3 nucleotides are TGCGCCAGCAGCCAAGACTTATATAAATTTGGGATCAACGAGCAGTACTTC.

This clonotype was counted at least ten times. The chain joins TRBV5-1 to TRBJ1-2, with TRBD1 as a possible D gene (5 bases). The CDR3 sequence is 13 residues long. Between the trimmed V and J ends, which lost 4 bases and 8 bases, there was a span of 15 bases. Germline CDR1 is SGHRS and CDR2 is YFSETQ. The CDR3: CASSDQGRGGYTF. DNA of the CDR3: TGCGCCAGCAGCGATCAGGGACGGGGAGGCTACACCTTC.

As regards this clonotype: A read error may be the cause here, since a much bigger clone is one base away. The genes are TRBV6-2 or TRBV6-3 and TRBJ2-7; tentative D call: TRBD2 (6 bases). The V gene lost 2 bases and the J gene lost 3 bases, with 8 bases spanning the gap. In germline, CDR1 is MNHEY, CDR2 SVGEGT. There are 13 residues in the CDR3. The CDR3 sequence: CASSYGGLYEQYF. CDR3 sequence (DNA): TGTGCCAGCAGTTACGGGGGACTCTACGAGCAGTACTTC.

The chain couples TRBV2 to TRBJ2-3, with D possibly being TRBD2 (7 bases). Germline V CDR1 and CDR2: SNHLY, FYNNEI. V was clipped by 11 bases and J by 4 bases, with 19 bases between them. The CDR3 sequence is 14 residues long. In DNA form, the CDR3 reads TGTGCCTCCGGGGGGACAACGGCGGCAGATACGCAGTATTTT. Protein product: CASGGTTAADTQYF.

This clonotype has a handful of counts. The V call is TRBV20-1, the J call TRBJ2-3; D is tentatively TRBD1 or TRBD2 (5 bases each). Trimming left V 7 bases short and J 2 bases short, with 16 bases between. Germline CDR1 and CDR2: DFQATT and SNEGSKA (reference sequence). The CDR3 consists of 14 residues. The CDR3: CSVQEARYTDTQYF. The CDR3 region has the DNA TGCAGTGTACAGGAGGCCAGGTACACAGATACGCAGTATTTT.

The chain joins TRBV6-1 to TRBJ2-1, with D unclear. Trimming pared 2 bases from V and 6 bases from J, leaving 11 bases between. Germline CDR1 MNHNS, CDR2 SASEGT. The CDR3 spans 14 residues. CDR3 region: CASSENWASNEQFF. The CDR3, as DNA: TGTGCCAGCAGTGAAAATTGGGCTAGCAATGAGCAGTTCTTC.

This clonotype showed up many times. The CDR3 region is CASSPQGLAGGYNEQFF. The CDR3 DNA is TGTGCCAGCAGTCCCCAGGGACTAGCGGGAGGGTACAATGAGCAGTTCTTC. The J gene is TRBJ2-1, the V gene TRBV12-3 or TRBV12-4; TRBD2 aligns across 16 bases. With V trimmed by 5 bases and J by 4 bases, 5 bases remained unmatched. The CDR3 has 17 amino acids.

The chain combines TRBV7-9 with TRBJ2-7, with 7 bases aligning to TRBD1. The junction had 12 bases not matched to a gene; V was cut back by 0 bases and J by 4 bases. The CDR3 sequence is 17 residues long. Per germline, CDR1 SEHNR and CDR2 FQNEAQ (reference sequence). CDR3 sequence: CASSLALSQGQSYEQYF. The CDR3 bases are TGTGCCAGCAGCTTAGCGCTAAGTCAGGGACAGTCTTACGAGCAGTACTTC.

The chain links TRBV9 to TRBJ2-3; the match to TRBD2 covers 12 bases. Germline V gene lookup returns CDR1 SGDLS and CDR2 YYNGEE. V dropped 4 bases and J dropped 12; count of bases not matched to a gene: 12. The CDR3 has 15 residues. This CDR3 reads CASSPELLAGGTQYF. The CDR3 bases are TGTGCCAGCAGCCCCGAATTACTAGCGGGAGGAACCCAGTATTTT.

The chain is built from TRBV7-6 and TRBJ2-5; 7 nucleotides match TRBD1. V dropped 3 bases and J dropped 4; count of bases not matched to a gene: 5. The length of the CDR3 is 14 residues. Germline CDR1 SGHVS, CDR2 FNYEAQ. This CDR3 is CASSFDRVPETQYF. CDR3 DNA sequence: TGTGCCAGCAGCTTCGACAGGGTCCCAGAGACCCAGTACTTC.

Only a few counts were recorded for this clonotype. The gene calls are TRBV5-1 and TRBJ1-4; D gene ambiguous. The CDR3 loop spans 14 amino acids. Per the germline V gene, CDR1 is SGHRS and CDR2 is YFSETQ. The V gene lost 1 base and the J gene lost 6 bases, with 10 bases spanning the gap. The CDR3 DNA reads as TGCGCCAGCAGCTTGTTATGGGGAGATGAAAAACTGTTTTTT. Encoded protein: CASSLLWGDEKLFF.

The V gene is TRBV29-1, the J gene TRBJ1-3; a weak D match, TRBD1 (5 bases). The CDR3 covers 13 residues. Trimming pared 6 bases from V and 0 bases from J, leaving 9 bases between. Germline lookup yields CDR1 SQVTM and CDR2 ANQGSEA. The CDR3 nucleotides are TGCAGCGTCCAGGGCCGCTCTGGAAACACCATATATTTT. Translation gives CSVQGRSGNTIYF.

There are a few counts of this clonotype. The chain recombines TRBV5-8 with TRBJ1-1; possibly TRBD1 for D (5 bases). Trimming cost V 0 bases and J 1 base, with 10 bases left between them. Germline loops: CDR1 SGHTS, CDR2 YDEGEE. CDR3 size: 15 residues. The DNA for the CDR3 is TGTGCCAGCAGCTTGGAGGTGGGGCGGAACACTGAAGCTTTCTTT. Its translation: CASSLEVGRNTEAFF.

This clonotype was observed a few times. The chain employs TRBV20-1 and TRBJ1-1; D is ambiguous. The CDR3 spans 11 residues. Germline lookup yields CDR1 DFQATT and CDR2 SNEGSKA (reference sequence). V was trimmed by 4 bases and J by 4 bases, leaving 7 bases between them. In DNA, the CDR3 is TGCAGTGCTAAAGGTAGCACTGAAGCTTTCTTT. It is translated as CSAKGSTEAFF.

This sequence joins TRBV4-3 and TRBJ2-5, with 8 bases identical to TRBD1. The CDR3 consists of 16 residues. V shed 1 base and J 2 bases; nucleotides not matched to a gene: 6. Germline values: CDR1 LGHNA, CDR2 YSLEER. Here the CDR3 reads CASSQAGGAHQETQYF. The CDR3 nucleotides read TGCGCCAGCAGCCAAGCAGGGGGCGCGCATCAAGAGACCCAGTACTTC.

The chain links TRBV11-2 to TRBJ2-7, with D possibly being TRBD1 or TRBD2 (5 bases each). Germline lookup yields CDR1 SGHAT and CDR2 FQNNGV. Trimming left V 2 bases short and J 3 bases short, with 26 bases between. CDR3 length: 19 amino acids. The CDR3, as DNA: TGTGCCAGCAGCTTAAAAACCCAGGGAGCTATTCTCGGGTACTACGAGCAGTACTTC. Amino acid sequence: CASSLKTQGAILGYYEQYF.

The table lists this clonotype with a few counts. The chain has TRBV4-3 and TRBJ1-4; perhaps TRBD1 as D (5 bases). The CDR3 is 16 amino acids. Germline V gene sequence: CDR1 LGHNA, CDR2 YSLEER. Trimming pared 1 base from V and 0 bases from J, leaving 9 bases between. The CDR3 protein is CASSQGGSSTNEKLFF. CDR3 nucleotide sequence: TGCGCCAGCAGCCAAGGGGGCTCTTCAACTAATGAAAAACTGTTTTTT.

This clonotype was counted many times. This chain links TRBV20-1 with TRBJ2-1, with TRBD2 matching over 10 bases. CDR1 is DFQATT and CDR2 is SNEGSKA in the germline V gene (reference sequence). This CDR3 has 15 residues. The J segment lost 7 bases and the V segment lost 5 bases, leaving 11 bases of the junction unmatched. CDR3: CSALHKGLALNEQFF. The CDR3 region has the DNA TGCAGTGCTCTCCACAAGGGACTAGCGTTGAATGAGCAGTTCTTC.

There are many counts of this clonotype. V is TRBV2 and J is TRBJ1-2; a possible D gene is TRBD1 (5 bases). Germline CDR1 and CDR2: SNHLY and FYNNEI. The germline V and J ends were trimmed by 6 bases and 2 bases, with 16 bases remaining between them. This CDR3 comprises 15 residues. Written as DNA, the CDR3 is TGTGCCAGCAGGGTTGCCCTCGGGGCAAACTATGGCTACACCTTC. This gives the protein CASRVALGANYGYTF.

V usage is TRBV7-6 and J usage is TRBJ2-7, with D maybe TRBD1 (6 bases). Germline V gene sequence: CDR1 SGHVS, CDR2 FNYEAQ. The CDR3 covers 14 residues. Between the trimmed V and J ends, which lost 2 bases and 1 base, there was a span of 9 bases. The CDR3 bases are TGTGCCAGCAGCTTAAGGGACATTTCCTACGAGCAGTACTTC. This gives the protein CASSLRDISYEQYF.

At least ten counts were recorded for this clonotype. V gene TRBV12-3 or TRBV12-4 combines with J gene TRBJ1-5; TRBD1 agrees at 9 bases. The CDR3 totals 17 residues. Trimming cost V 4 bases and J 0 bases; bases outside gene matches: 7. The DNA of the CDR3 is TGTGCCAGCAGTTCCCTGGACAGGGGTTTTAGCAATCAGCCCCAGCATTTT. This sequence encodes CASSSLDRGFSNQPQHF.

This clonotype was recorded a few times. The V gene is TRBV4-2, the J gene TRBJ1-5, with D perhaps TRBD1 (5 bases). V was clipped by 4 bases and J by 3 bases, with 13 bases between them. This CDR3 is built from 15 residues. Germline values: CDR1 LGHNA, CDR2 YNFKEQ. DNA for the CDR3: TGTGCCAGCAGCCTCCGGGACGGCGACAATCAGCCCCAGCATTTT. This translates into CASSLRDGDNQPQHF.

This clonotype has a handful of counts. The chain has TRBV6-1 and TRBJ1-2; possible D gene TRBD1, 5 bases. The germline V gene encodes CDR1 MNHNS and CDR2 SASEGT. Trimming shortened V by 6 bases and J by 0 bases, and 17 bases separated the two germline ends. CDR3 length: 16 residues. Here the CDR3 reads CASRPIRGDSNYGYTF. DNA for the CDR3: TGTGCCAGCAGGCCTATAAGGGGCGACTCTAACTATGGCTACACCTTC.

This rearrangement joins TRBV14 to TRBJ2-7; unclear D gene. Germline loops: CDR1 SGHDN, CDR2 FVKESK. V was shortened by 4 bases and J by 2 bases, with 9 bases between the two germline ends. The CDR3 spans 13 residues. The DNA of the CDR3 is TGTGCCAGCAGCCCGGGTTGGCCCTACGAGCAGTACTTC. This translates into CASSPGWPYEQYF.

The V and J genes are TRBV7-8 and TRBJ2-7, with 9 bases aligning to TRBD1. J was trimmed by 5 bases and V by 5 bases; bases with no gene match: 13. The CDR3 has 16 residues. CDR1 SGHVS and CDR2 FQNEAQ come from the germline V gene. In nucleotides, the CDR3 is TGTGCCAGCAGCACCCGCAGGACAGGGGCAGGCCACGAGCAGTACTTC. Its protein is CASSTRRTGAGHEQYF.